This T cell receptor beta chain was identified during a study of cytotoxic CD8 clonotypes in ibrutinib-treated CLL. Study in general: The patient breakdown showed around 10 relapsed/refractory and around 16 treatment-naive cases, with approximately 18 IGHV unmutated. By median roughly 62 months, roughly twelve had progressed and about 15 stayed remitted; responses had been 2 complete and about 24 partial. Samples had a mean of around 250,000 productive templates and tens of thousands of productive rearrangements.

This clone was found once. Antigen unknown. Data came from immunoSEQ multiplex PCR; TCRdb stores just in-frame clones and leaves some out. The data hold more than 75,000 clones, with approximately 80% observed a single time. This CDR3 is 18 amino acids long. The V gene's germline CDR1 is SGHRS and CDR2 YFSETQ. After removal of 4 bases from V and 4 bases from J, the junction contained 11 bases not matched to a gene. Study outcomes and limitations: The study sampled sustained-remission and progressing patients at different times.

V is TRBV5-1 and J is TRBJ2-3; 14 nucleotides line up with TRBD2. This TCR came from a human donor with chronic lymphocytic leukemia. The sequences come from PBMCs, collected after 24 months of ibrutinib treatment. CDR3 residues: CASSGGLAGAGGADTQYF. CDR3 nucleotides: TGCGCCAGCAGCGGGGGACTAGCGGGAGCTGGGGGCGCAGATACGCAGTATTTT.